This passage covers 28 T cell receptor beta chains from one sample sequenced in a study of beta chain features in type 1 diabetes. Study-level points and caveats: When Type 1 diabetes patients were examined, their TCRB CDR3s proved moderately but significantly shorter in all four CD4+ subsets.

Their antigens are not known. Reverse transcription of all isolated RNA meant that expressed TCRB transcripts were sequenced. TCRdb's copy holds only in-frame clones and misses some; the assay was immunoSEQ multiplex PCR. The sample lists over 650,000 clones; roughly an eighth were seen once. Sequencing was done on a sample of naive CD4+ T cells from blood. Receptor source: a man aged 18 to 29 with type 1 diabetes.

This chain uses TRBV4-2 with TRBJ1-2; 9 bases are a match to TRBD1. Germline CDR1 and CDR2: LGHNA and YNFKEQ. The CDR3 sequence is 14 residues long. Unmatched junction bases numbered 4, after V lost 0 bases and J lost 8 bases. The CDR3 reads CASSQDYRGQGYTF. CDR3 DNA sequence: TGTGCCAGCAGCCAAGATTACAGGGGGCAAGGCTACACCTTC.

This clone was seen a few times. The same CDR3 can be traced to other DNA sequences in this sample. V is TRBV30 and J is TRBJ2-7; TRBD1 aligns across 7 bases. V dropped 3 bases and J dropped 0; count of bases not matched to a gene: 2. CDR3 length equals 13 residues. CDR1 and CDR2 (germline): GTSNPN, SVGIG (reference sequence). The CDR3, as DNA: TGTGCCTGGAGCGGGGACAGCTCCTACGAGCAGTACTTC. Amino acid sequence: CAWSGDSSYEQYF. The whole variable domain, remainder taken from reference TRBV30 and TRBJ2-7, is SQTIHQWPATLVQPVGSPLSLECTVEGTSNPNLYWYRQAAGRGLQLLFYSVGIGQISSEVPQNLSASRPQDRQFILSSKKLLLSDSGFYLCAWSGDSSYEQYFGPGTRLTVT.

The chain recombines TRBV6-5 with TRBJ1-3, with a tentative D call TRBD1 (6 bases). Trimming removed 5 bases from V and 0 bases from J, with 11 bases in between. Germline V CDR1 and CDR2: MNHEY, SVGAGI. This CDR3 contains 15 residues. In DNA, the CDR3 is TGTGCCAGCAGTGTGGACAGCGTCTCTGGAAACACCATATATTTT. Protein product: CASSVDSVSGNTIYF.

This clone was detected only a few times. The rearrangement uses TRBV5-1 and TRBJ2-7; 13 positions agree with TRBD2. Germline lookup yields CDR1 SGHRS and CDR2 YFSETQ. V trimming: 4 bases; J trimming: 4 bases; junction bases outside the gene matches: 8. CDR3 length equals 16 residues. The DNA of the CDR3 is TGCGCCAGCAGCGAGGGGACTAGCGGGGCCCGGTACGAGCAGTACTTC. This codes for CASSEGTSGARYEQYF.

The chain joins TRBV5-6 to TRBJ1-5, with 8 bases fitting TRBD1. The CDR3 consists of 15 residues. CDR1 SGHDT and CDR2 YYEEEE come from the germline V gene. Trimming cost V 6 bases and J 7 bases; bases outside gene matches: 12. The CDR3, as DNA: TGTGCCAGCACCATCAGGACAGGGAAGGGACAGCCCCAGCATTTT. This sequence encodes CASTIRTGKGQPQHF.

The gene calls are TRBV30 and TRBJ1-5; no firm D call. From germline, CDR1 is GTSNPN and CDR2 SVGIG (reference sequence). The V end was cut by 2 bases, the J end by 1 base, with 12 bases between. The CDR3 is made up of 15 amino acids. Written as DNA, the CDR3 is TGTGCCTGGAGTCCTGGCCCTGGGAGCAATCAGCCCCAGCATTTT. Amino acids: CAWSPGPGSNQPQHF.

Only a few counts were recorded for this clone. This chain uses TRBV28 with TRBJ2-6; D is undetermined. CDR1 is MDHEN, CDR2 SYDVKM, per germline. This CDR3 has 13 residues. V lost 4 bases, J lost 6 bases, and 7 bases lay in between. The CDR3 DNA reads as TGTGCCAGCAGTTCTCCCTCGGCCAACGTCCTGACTTTC. Amino acids: CASSSPSANVLTF.

V and J are TRBV7-3 and TRBJ2-2; D possibly corresponds to TRBD2 (6 bases). Trimming shortened V by 8 bases and J by 5 bases, and 9 bases separated the two germline ends. CDR3 length equals 12 residues. Germline CDR1 and CDR2: SGHTA and FQGTGA. The chain's CDR3 is CASGGATGELFF. The CDR3 coding sequence is TGTGCCAGCGGAGGGGCTACCGGGGAGCTGTTTTTT. Drawing the rest from reference TRBV7-3 and TRBJ2-2, the complete variable domain is GAGVSQTPSNKVTEKGKYVELRCDPISGHTALYWYRQSLGQGPEFLIYFQGTGAADDSGLPNDRFFAVRPEGSVSTLKIQRTERGDSAVYLCASGGATGELFFGEGSRLTVL.

This clone was recorded a few times. The chain combines TRBV2 with TRBJ1-2, with 7 nucleotides matching TRBD1. V trimming: 10 bases; J trimming: 4 bases; junction bases outside the gene matches: 9. This CDR3 spans 13 amino acids. Per germline, CDR1 SNHLY and CDR2 FYNNEI. The CDR3 DNA reads as TGTGCCAAGGGACAGACCACCTCCTATGGCTACACCTTC. It yields the protein CAKGQTTSYGYTF. The whole variable domain, filled in from reference TRBV2 and TRBJ1-2, reads EPEVTQTPSHQVTQMGQEVILRCVPISNHLYFYWYRQILGQKVEFLVSFYNNEISEKSEIFDDQFSVERPDGSNFTLKIRSTKLEDSAMYFCAKGQTTSYGYTFGSGTRLTVV.

This clone appeared a few times. The genes are TRBV7-6 and TRBJ2-5; D unclear. V was cut by 2 bases and J by 0 bases, with 7 bases left in between. This CDR3 contains 14 residues. Germline CDR1 SGHVS, CDR2 FNYEAQ. The CDR3 DNA follows: TGTGCCAGCAGCTTACGGGCAGACCAAGAGACCCAGTACTTC. The encoded protein is CASSLRADQETQYF.

This chain uses TRBV4-1 with TRBJ2-7; TRBD1 matches at 7 bases. Germline trimming cut 4 bases from V and 2 bases from J; bases unmatched to any gene: 11. CDR3 length: 16 amino acids. From germline, CDR1 is MGHRA and CDR2 YSYEKL. CDR3 region: CASSLFRDSATYEQYF. In DNA form, the CDR3 reads TGCGCCAGCAGCCTCTTCCGGGACAGTGCTACCTACGAGCAGTACTTC.

This clone was observed a handful of times. V and J are TRBV29-1 and TRBJ1-1; D gene uncertain. V lost 6 bases and J lost 6, with 8 bases in between. In germline, CDR1 is SQVTM, CDR2 ANQGSEA. The CDR3 contains 10 residues. DNA of the CDR3: TGCAGCGTCGCAGCAGCTGAAGCTTTCTTT. It encodes CSVAAAEAFF.

As for this clone: Different DNA sequences within this sample yield the same CDR3. This chain links TRBV5-1 with TRBJ2-7; D remains unclear. The CDR3 is made up of 12 amino acids. CDR1 is SGHRS, CDR2 YFSETQ, per germline. Trimming pared 0 bases from V and 3 bases from J, leaving 4 bases between. Here the CDR3 reads CASSLDFYEQYF. The CDR3 DNA reads as TGCGCCAGCAGCTTGGACTTCTACGAGCAGTACTTC.

The rearrangement links TRBV7-9 to TRBJ2-5; D possibly corresponds to TRBD1 (5 bases). Trimming shortened V by 3 bases and J by 1 base, and 9 bases separated the two germline ends. Germline CDR1 SEHNR, CDR2 FQNEAQ (reference sequence). The CDR3 loop spans 14 amino acids. This CDR3 is CASSFDSLQETQYF. The CDR3 DNA reads as TGTGCCAGCAGCTTCGACAGTCTCCAAGAGACCCAGTACTTC. Drawing the rest from reference TRBV7-9 and TRBJ2-5, the complete variable domain is DTGVSQNPRHKITKRGQNVTFRCDPISEHNRLYWYRQTLGQGPEFLTYFQNEAQLEKSRLLSDRFSAERPKGSFSTLEIQRTEQGDSAMYLCASSFDSLQETQYFGPGTRLLVL.

This clone was seen only a few times. The rearrangement joins TRBV7-9 to TRBJ2-1; 13 nucleotides align to TRBD2. CDR3 length equals 17 residues. Trimming took 1 base from V and 3 from J; bases not matched to a gene: 3. Germline-derived CDR1 and CDR2 are SEHNR and FQNEAQ (reference sequence). CDR3 loop: CASSLGLAGGHYNEQFF. CDR3 DNA sequence: TGTGCCAGCAGCTTAGGACTAGCGGGAGGTCACTACAATGAGCAGTTCTTC.

This chain links TRBV29-1 with TRBJ2-3; 12 bases map to TRBD2. Germline assignment: CDR1 SQVTM and CDR2 ANQGSEA. The V gene end was trimmed by 7 bases and the J gene end by 3 bases; junction bases not matched to a gene: 23. The CDR3 runs 20 residues. This chain's CDR3 is CSAGGTTSGRGFTVTDTQYF. CDR3 sequence (DNA): TGCAGCGCCGGGGGGACGACTAGCGGGAGAGGTTTTACAGTGACAGATACGCAGTATTTT.

This clone occurred a few times. The chain has TRBV30 and TRBJ1-5; 8 positions agree with TRBD1. Germline V gene lookup returns CDR1 GTSNPN and CDR2 SVGIG (reference sequence). V shed 3 bases, J shed 6 bases, and the junction held 4 bases outside the gene matches. CDR3 size: 13 residues. DNA for the CDR3: TGTGCCTGGAGGGGGACAGGCTCTCAGCCCCAGCATTTT. Its protein is CAWRGTGSQPQHF.

The table lists this clone with a few counts. The rearrangement uses TRBV6-5 and TRBJ2-1, with 7 bases identical to TRBD2. V trimming: 4 bases; J trimming: 3 bases; junction bases outside the gene matches: 9. This CDR3 has 16 residues. Germline-derived CDR1 and CDR2 are MNHEY and SVGAGI. For the CDR3, the DNA is TGTGCCAGCAGTTCCCCAGCTGGCGGGAGCTACAATGAGCAGTTCTTC. Its protein is CASSSPAGGSYNEQFF.

The chain uses TRBV20-1 and TRBJ2-5; D remains ambiguous. This CDR3 has 11 residues. Germline V gives CDR1 DFQATT, CDR2 SNEGSKA (reference sequence). V gave up 2 bases and J gave up 5 bases, with 6 bases separating them. CDR3 coding DNA: TGCAGTGCTAGACAGATCGAGACCCAGTACTTC. Translating it yields CSARQIETQYF.

The rearrangement uses TRBV7-2 and TRBJ2-7; possibly TRBD2 for D (5 bases). Germline CDR1 SGHTA, CDR2 FQGNSA. The V gene lost 4 bases and the J gene lost 3 bases, with 10 bases spanning the gap. The CDR3 is made up of 13 amino acids. The CDR3 reads CASSSGLIYEQYF. CDR3 nucleotides: TGTGCCAGCAGCTCCGGACTTATCTACGAGCAGTACTTC.

This clone was observed a few times. CDR3 in amino acids: CASSLAGEGYEQYF. The CDR3 DNA follows: TGCGCCAGCAGCCTAGCGGGCGAGGGCTACGAGCAGTACTTC. V and J are TRBV4-1 and TRBJ2-7, with TRBD2 matching 7 bases. The V and J ends lost 4 bases and 3 bases, in that order; junction bases with no gene match: 6. Germline CDR1 and CDR2: MGHRA and YSYEKL. This CDR3 has 14 residues.

This clone came up a few times. The V and J genes are TRBV21-1 and TRBJ1-4; TRBD1, the table's D call, lacks a check against the DNA. TRBV21-1 is labeled a pseudogene. The CDR3 extends over 12 amino acids. CDR3 residues: CASGDTVEKLFF. As DNA, the CDR3 is TGTGCCAGCGGGGACACTGTTGAAAAACTGTTTTTT.

In this sample, this clone turned up a few times. In the same sample, other DNA sequences code for this CDR3. In DNA, the CDR3 is TGTGCCTGGAGTGGGGGCTCCTACAATGAGCAGTTCTTC. Translated, it gives CAWSGGSYNEQFF. The chain has TRBV30 and TRBJ2-1; D uncertain. The CDR3 extends over 13 amino acids. Germline-derived CDR1 and CDR2 are GTSNPN and SVGIG (reference sequence). The germline V and J ends were trimmed by 1 base and 0 bases, with 4 bases remaining between them.

This sequence joins TRBV19 and TRBJ2-7, with 8 bases aligning to TRBD1. Germline V gene data show CDR1 as LNHDA and CDR2 as SQIVND (reference sequence). The CDR3 has 15 residues. The V gene end was trimmed by 1 base and the J gene end by 3 bases; junction bases not matched to a gene: 5. DNA of the CDR3: TGTGCCAGTAGTATAGTTGGACAGGGCGGCTACGAGCAGTACTTC. Protein product: CASSIVGQGGYEQYF.

This clone showed up just a few times. J is TRBJ1-6 and V is TRBV4-2; D possibly corresponds to TRBD1 (5 bases). The V gene's germline CDR1 is LGHNA and CDR2 YNFKEQ. Trimming removed 3 bases from V and 8 bases from J, with 8 bases in between. This CDR3 is built from 13 residues. The CDR3 is CASSQPGHSPLHF. The DNA of the CDR3 is TGTGCCAGCAGCCAGCCGGGACATTCACCCCTCCACTTT.

The chain recombines TRBV29-1 with TRBJ1-5; D not resolved. Germline values: CDR1 SQVTM, CDR2 ANQGSEA. Trimming left V 4 bases short and J 7 bases short, with 11 bases between. The CDR3 is 12 residues long. The CDR3: CSVGMTDQPQHF. The CDR3 DNA reads TGCAGCGTTGGGATGACGGACCAGCCCCAGCATTTT.

This chain links TRBV18 with TRBJ2-7, with no clear D. The germline V and J ends were trimmed by 2 bases and 6 bases, with 23 bases remaining between them. The CDR3 has 17 amino acids. Germline CDR1 reads KGHSH; CDR2 reads LQKENI. The CDR3 region has the DNA TGTGCCAGCTCACCATACCGTGGCCCGGGTTTGTACGCCGAGCAGTACTTC. Its protein is CASSPYRGPGLYAEQYF.

This clone was seen a handful of times. This chain joins TRBV9 and TRBJ2-6, with TRBD1 as a possible D gene (6 bases). This CDR3 has 16 residues. CDR1 and CDR2 from the germline V gene are SGDLS and YYNGEE. Trimming removed 3 bases at V and 0 bases at J, with 10 bases between. CDR3 protein: CASSAGQTSGANVLTF. CDR3 nucleotides: TGTGCCAGCAGCGCGGGACAAACCTCTGGGGCCAACGTCCTGACTTTC.